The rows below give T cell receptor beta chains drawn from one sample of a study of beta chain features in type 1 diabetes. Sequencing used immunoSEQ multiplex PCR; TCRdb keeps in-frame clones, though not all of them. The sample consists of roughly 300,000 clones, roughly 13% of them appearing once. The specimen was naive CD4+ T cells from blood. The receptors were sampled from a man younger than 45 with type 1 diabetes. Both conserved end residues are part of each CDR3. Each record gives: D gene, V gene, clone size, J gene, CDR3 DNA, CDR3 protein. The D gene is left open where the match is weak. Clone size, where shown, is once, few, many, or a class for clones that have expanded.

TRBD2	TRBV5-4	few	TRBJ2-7	TGTGCCAGCAGCTTGGGGAAGACTAGCGGGAGTCTCGACGAGCAGTACTTC	CASSLGKTSGSLDEQYF
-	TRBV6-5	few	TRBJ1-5	TGTGCCAGCAGTTACTCCTGGACTCAAAATCAGCCCCAGCATTTT	CASSYSWTQNQPQHF
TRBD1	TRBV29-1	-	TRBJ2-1	TGCAGCGTACTAACAGGGGTACAGGACAATGAGCAGTTCTTC	CSVLTGVQDNEQFF
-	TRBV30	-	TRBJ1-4	TGTGCCTGGGCAGGGAATTTGAATGAAAAACTGTTTTTT	CAWAGNLNEKLFF
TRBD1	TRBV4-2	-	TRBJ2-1	TGTGCCAGCAGCCAAGATTTGACAGGGAACCCCTACAATGAGCAGTTCTTC	CASSQDLTGNPYNEQFF
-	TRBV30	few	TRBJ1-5	TGTGCCTGGGGGGGCAGTACCAATCAGCCCCAGCATTTT	CAWGGSTNQPQHF
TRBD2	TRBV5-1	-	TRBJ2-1	TGCGCCAGCAGCTTGCCCCTAGCGGGAGGGCCTCAGGAGCAGTTCTTC	CASSLPLAGGPQEQFF
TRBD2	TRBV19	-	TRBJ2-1	TGTGCCAGTGGGCTAGCGGGAAACTACAATGAGCAGTTCTTC	CASGLAGNYNEQFF
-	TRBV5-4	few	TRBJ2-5	TGTGCCAGCAGCTTGGATCGGGGAATGAGAGAGACCCAGTACTTC	CASSLDRGMRETQYF
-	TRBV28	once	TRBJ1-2	TGTGCCAGCTCGGAAGCCGGGAGTGGGGGCTACACCTTC	CASSEAGSGGYTF
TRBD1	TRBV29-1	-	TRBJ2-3	TGCAGCGTTGATGGACAGGGGATGGGGAACACAGATACGCAGTATTTT	CSVDGQGMGNTDTQYF
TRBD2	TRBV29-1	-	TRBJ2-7	TGCAGCGTCAAAGTGAGGGAGGGCTCCTACGAGCAGTACTTC	CSVKVREGSYEQYF
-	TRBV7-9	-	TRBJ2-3	TGTGCCAGCAGCTCGAGGGGGTCTGGAGATACGCAGTATTTT	CASSSRGSGDTQYF
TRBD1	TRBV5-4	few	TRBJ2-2	TGTGCCAGCAGCCCCCGACAGGGGGCCGGGGAGCTGTTTTTT	CASSPRQGAGELFF
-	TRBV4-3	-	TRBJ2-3	TGCGCCAGCAGCCAGGAGGGGGATACGCAGTATTTT	CASSQEGDTQYF
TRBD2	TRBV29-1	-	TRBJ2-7	TGCAGCGTCCGAAATAGACTAGCTGGCGAGCAGTACTTC	CSVRNRLAGEQYF
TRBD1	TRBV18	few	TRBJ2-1	TGTGCCAGCTCGCGGACAGGACCTCCCGACGAGCAGTTCTTC	CASSRTGPPDEQFF
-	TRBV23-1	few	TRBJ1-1	TGCGCCAGCAGTCTTTTACTTGACAGTGTGGGGACAATGAACACTGAAGCTTTCTTT	CASSLLLDSVGTMNTEAFF
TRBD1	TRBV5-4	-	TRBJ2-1	TGTGCCAGCAGCTTGCCCGCAGGGGGCTCCTACAATGAGCAGTTCTTC	CASSLPAGGSYNEQFF
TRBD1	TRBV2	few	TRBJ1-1	TGTGCCAGCAGTAACAGGGGCACTGAAGCTTTCTTT	CASSNRGTEAFF
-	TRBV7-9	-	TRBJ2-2	TGTGCCAGCCCGGGACAGGGACAAGCGGGAGCCACCGGGGAGCTGTTTTTT	CASPGQGQAGATGELFF
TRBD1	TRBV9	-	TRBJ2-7	TGTGCCAGCAGCGTAGCCGCCGGGACAGGGGCCTACGAGCAGTACTTC	CASSVAAGTGAYEQYF
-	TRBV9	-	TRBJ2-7	TGTGCCAGCAGCGCCACACCCAGGGGAACCTACGAGCAGTACTTC	CASSATPRGTYEQYF
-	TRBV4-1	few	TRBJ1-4	TGCGCCAGCAGCCTTAACCCGAGCGAAAAACTGTTTTTT	CASSLNPSEKLFF
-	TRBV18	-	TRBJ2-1	TGTGCCAGCTCACCGAGACTAGAATCCTACAATGAGCAGTTCTTC	CASSPRLESYNEQFF
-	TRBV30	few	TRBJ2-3	TGTGCCTGGAGTGTAACTAGTGGGCTTCGGTATTTT	CAWSVTSGLRYF